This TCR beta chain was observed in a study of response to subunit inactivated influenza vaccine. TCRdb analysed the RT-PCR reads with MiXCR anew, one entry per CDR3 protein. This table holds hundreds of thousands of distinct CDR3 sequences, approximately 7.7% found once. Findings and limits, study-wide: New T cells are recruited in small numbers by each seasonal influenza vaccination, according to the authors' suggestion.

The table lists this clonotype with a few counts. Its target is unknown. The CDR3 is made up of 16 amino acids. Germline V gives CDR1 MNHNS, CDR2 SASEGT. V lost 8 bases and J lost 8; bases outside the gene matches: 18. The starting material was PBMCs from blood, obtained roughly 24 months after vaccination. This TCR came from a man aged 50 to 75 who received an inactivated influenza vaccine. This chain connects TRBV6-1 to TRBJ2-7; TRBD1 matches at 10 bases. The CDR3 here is CASGISGTGESGKQYF. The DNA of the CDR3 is TGTGCCAGCGGAATATCCGGGACAGGGGAGTCTGGCAAGCAGTACTTC.